Shown below are 24 T cell receptor beta chains from a single sample sequenced in a study of memory CD4+ T cells and cytomegalovirus serostatus. Single viable CD3+CD4+CD8-CD45RO+ cells were sorted as the memory CD4+ T cells. Assay: immunoSEQ multiplex PCR; the TCRdb copy retains only in-frame clones and omits some. This sample has about 50,000 clones; 82% occur once, and the top ten carry approximately 0.64%. The sequencing input was memory CD4+ T cells from blood. Every receptor here comes from an adult in good health and CMV-seronegative.

This chain joins TRBV14 and TRBJ2-7; tentative D call: TRBD1 (5 bases). Germline CDR1 SGHDN, CDR2 FVKESK. This CDR3 region has 15 residues. The V gene lost 0 bases and the J gene lost 0 bases, with 9 bases spanning the gap. CDR3 sequence (DNA): TGTGCCAGCAGCCAAGATCAGGGCCTCTCCTACGAGCAGTACTTC. Its translation: CASSQDQGLSYEQYF.

This chain connects TRBV7-2 to TRBJ2-5; possible D gene TRBD2, 6 bases. Trimming shortened V by 3 bases and J by 1 base, and 9 bases separated the two germline ends. CDR1 and CDR2 (germline): SGHTA, FQGNSA. The CDR3 sequence is 14 residues long. CDR3 sequence: CASSFAGLQETQYF. The CDR3 DNA reads as TGTGCCAGCAGCTTCGCGGGACTCCAAGAGACCCAGTACTTC.

The chain couples TRBV5-4 to TRBJ2-3, with unresolved D. The germline V gene encodes CDR1 SGHNT and CDR2 YYREEE (reference sequence). The ends were cut back, 3 bases at V and 3 bases at J, with 11 bases in the middle. CDR3 length: 14 amino acids. As DNA, the CDR3 is TGTGCCAGCAGCTCCGAGCGAGCAACAGATACGCAGTATTTT. Protein: CASSSERATDTQYF.

This rearrangement joins TRBV13 to TRBJ1-1; 7 bases are a match to TRBD1. CDR1 PRHDT and CDR2 FYEKMQ come from the germline V gene (reference sequence). J lost 1 base, V lost 4 bases, and 0 bases had no gene match. This CDR3 has 13 amino acids. CDR3 region: CASSYRGNTEAFF. CDR3 coding DNA: TGTGCCAGCAGCTACAGGGGGAACACTGAAGCTTTCTTT.

V usage is TRBV27 and J usage is TRBJ1-2; no firm D call. Looked up from germline, CDR1 is MNHEY and CDR2 is SMNVEV (reference sequence). Between the trimmed V and J ends, which lost 2 bases and 8 bases, there was a span of 18 bases. This CDR3 is 15 amino acids long. The CDR3: CASSLEARTLVGYTF. CDR3 sequence (DNA): TGTGCCAGCAGTTTAGAGGCAAGGACTTTAGTGGGCTACACCTTC.

This chain joins TRBV5-1 and TRBJ1-2, with 8 bases matching TRBD1. V lost 0 bases and J lost 3; bases outside the gene matches: 7. The CDR3 loop spans 16 amino acids. Germline loops: CDR1 SGHRS, CDR2 YFSETQ. The CDR3 sequence: CASSLATDRAYYGYTF. The CDR3 coding sequence is TGCGCCAGCAGCTTGGCAACGGACAGGGCCTACTATGGCTACACCTTC.

The table lists this clone with a few counts. The CDR3, as DNA: TGCAGTGACTCTCTGGGGGTAACCTACAATGAGCAGTTCTTC. Protein product: CSDSLGVTYNEQFF. The chain is built from TRBV29-1 and TRBJ2-1, with D perhaps being TRBD1 or TRBD2 (5 bases each). The CDR3 length is 14 residues. The V gene's germline CDR1 is SQVTM and CDR2 ANQGSEA.

This clone was detected only once. The V gene is TRBV19, the J gene TRBJ1-3; tentative D call: TRBD1 (5 bases). The CDR3 is made up of 16 amino acids. The V end lost 4 bases, the J end lost 2 bases, and 15 bases lay between the germline ends. Per germline, CDR1 LNHDA and CDR2 SQIVND (reference sequence). The CDR3 protein is CASSRAHGATGNTIYF. Here the CDR3 DNA reads TGTGCCAGTAGTAGGGCCCATGGGGCCACTGGAAACACCATATATTTT.

This rearrangement joins TRBV15 to TRBJ1-6; D gene ambiguous. The CDR3 is 13 residues long. Trimming removed 6 bases from V and 7 bases from J, with 10 bases in between. Per the germline V gene, CDR1 is LNHNV and CDR2 is YYDKDF (reference sequence). CDR3 protein: CATSPRLNSPLHF. CDR3 DNA sequence: TGTGCCACCAGTCCGAGGCTGAATTCACCCCTCCACTTT.

The chain links TRBV10-3 to TRBJ2-3; TRBD1 matches at 9 bases. Germline V gene sequence: CDR1 ENHRY, CDR2 SYGVKD. V lost 6 bases, J lost 3 bases, and 4 bases stayed unmatched. This CDR3 has 14 amino acids. The CDR3 loop is CAIRPGQGTDTQYF. The DNA for the CDR3 is TGTGCCATCAGGCCGGGACAGGGAACAGATACGCAGTATTTT.

This chain joins TRBV2 and TRBJ2-6; TRBD2 might be the D (5 bases). Looked up from germline, CDR1 is SNHLY and CDR2 is FYNNEI. This CDR3 comprises 15 residues. Trimming cost V 3 bases and J 0 bases, with 6 bases left between them. The CDR3 region is CASSDGGSGANVLTF. The CDR3, as DNA: TGTGCCAGCAGTGACGGAGGCTCTGGGGCCAACGTCCTGACTTTC.

This clone was detected a few times. V is TRBV5-1 and J is TRBJ1-2; TRBD1 matches at 8 bases. CDR1 SGHRS and CDR2 YFSETQ come from the germline V gene. J was trimmed by 8 bases and V by 4 bases; bases with no gene match: 10. The CDR3 extends over 14 amino acids. In DNA, the CDR3 is TGCGCCAGCAGCCCGGGACAGGTCGAGGGGGGCTACACCTTC. Residues: CASSPGQVEGGYTF.

The rearrangement joins TRBV13 to TRBJ1-1; possibly TRBD1 for D (5 bases). Deletions cut 4 bases from V and 7 bases from J, with 10 bases between. The germline CDR1 and CDR2 sequences are PRHDT and FYEKMQ (reference sequence). This CDR3 is 12 amino acids long. This chain's CDR3 is CASSYRDREAFF. The CDR3 DNA sequence: TGTGCCAGCAGCTACCGGGACCGTGAAGCTTTCTTT.

The rearrangement links TRBV30 to TRBJ1-1; D is perhaps TRBD1 (6 bases). Germline CDR1 and CDR2: GTSNPN and SVGIG (reference sequence). The CDR3 loop spans 15 amino acids. Trimming cost V 1 base and J 3 bases, with 15 bases left between them. The CDR3: CAWSDIRGGDTEAFF. The CDR3 DNA reads as TGTGCCTGGAGTGATATTAGAGGGGGGGACACTGAAGCTTTCTTT.

CDR3 loop: CASRLQDRLGSPLHF. The CDR3 DNA follows: TGTGCCAGCAGATTACAAGACAGGTTAGGTTCACCCCTCCACTTT. This chain connects TRBV28 to TRBJ1-6, with a weak D call TRBD1 (6 bases). The CDR3 covers 15 residues. V was clipped by 6 bases and J by 9 bases, with 18 bases between them. Germline-derived CDR1 and CDR2 are MDHEN and SYDVKM.

V usage is TRBV5-1 and J usage is TRBJ2-7; TRBD2 is a possible D gene (6 bases). CDR1 is SGHRS and CDR2 is YFSETQ in the germline V gene. The V gene lost 4 bases and the J gene lost 7 bases, with 24 bases spanning the gap. The CDR3 is 16 amino acids. The CDR3 nucleotides are TGCGCCAGCAGCAAGATGAGCGCGGGGAACTTACGAGAGCAGTACTTC. It translates to CASSKMSAGNLREQYF.

The gene calls are TRBV5-1 and TRBJ2-7, with D perhaps matching TRBD1 (5 bases). Trimming left V 4 bases short and J 0 bases short, with 14 bases between. CDR3 size: 15 residues. Per germline, CDR1 SGHRS and CDR2 YFSETQ. For the CDR3, the DNA is TGCGCCAGCAGCCGAGACTCCCAGGGCTCCTACGAGCAGTACTTC. Protein product: CASSRDSQGSYEQYF.

The chain combines TRBV5-6 with TRBJ2-2; D gene unclear. Trimming cost V 1 base and J 1 base, with 8 bases left between them. The germline V gene encodes CDR1 SGHDT and CDR2 YYEEEE. This CDR3 contains 15 residues. The CDR3, as DNA: TGTGCCAGCAGCTTGCCTAACAGGAACACCGGGGAGCTGTTTTTT. Encoded protein: CASSLPNRNTGELFF.

This chain connects TRBV19 to TRBJ1-5; D ambiguous. Trimming took 1 base from V and 0 from J, leaving 4 bases between them. Looked up from germline, CDR1 is LNHDA and CDR2 is SQIVND (reference sequence). This CDR3 region has 14 residues. DNA for the CDR3: TGTGCCAGTAGTATAGTCAGTAGCAATCAGCCCCAGCATTTT. Translated, it gives CASSIVSSNQPQHF.

This chain links TRBV5-6 with TRBJ1-2; unclear D gene. Trimming removed 5 bases at V and 3 bases at J, with 20 bases between. This CDR3 spans 16 amino acids. Germline-derived CDR1 and CDR2 are SGHDT and YYEEEE. The CDR3 protein is CASRKGGNPADYGYTF. CDR3 DNA: TGTGCCAGCAGAAAAGGAGGGAACCCTGCGGACTATGGCTACACCTTC.

In this sample, this clone turned up once. V and J are TRBV14 and TRBJ1-1; tentative D call: TRBD1 (5 bases). With 3 bases removed from V and 0 bases from J, the gap between germline ends came to 17 bases. CDR3 length equals 17 residues. Germline lookup yields CDR1 SGHDN and CDR2 FVKESK. In nucleotides, the CDR3 is TGTGCCAGCAGCCAGGGGGGGAGTGTGGGAGTGAACACTGAAGCTTTCTTT. Translation: CASSQGGSVGVNTEAFF. Looking up the rest from reference TRBV14 and TRBJ1-1 gives the full variable domain: EAGVTQFPSHSVIEKGQTVTLRCDPISGHDNLYWYRRVMGKEIKFLLHFVKESKQDESGMPNNRFLAERTGGTYSTLKVQPAELEDSGVYFCASSQGGSVGVNTEAFFGQGTRLTVV.

The chain links TRBV14 to TRBJ2-5; 8 bases are shared with TRBD1. The junction had 11 bases not matched to a gene; V was cut back by 3 bases and J by 5 bases. This CDR3 is built from 16 residues. Germline assignment: CDR1 SGHDN and CDR2 FVKESK. The CDR3 protein is CASSHLTGGRGETQYF. For the CDR3, the DNA is TGTGCCAGCAGCCATCTAACAGGGGGGCGCGGTGAGACCCAGTACTTC.

The rearrangement uses TRBV6-6 and TRBJ2-2; D remains ambiguous. With 4 bases removed from V and 6 bases from J, the gap between germline ends came to 6 bases. This CDR3 contains 12 residues. Germline V CDR1 and CDR2: MNHNY, SVGAGI (reference sequence). CDR3 sequence reads: CASSSPAGELFF. Here the CDR3 DNA reads TGTGCCAGCAGTTCTCCCGCCGGGGAGCTGTTTTTT.

The chain has TRBV5-6 and TRBJ2-1; perhaps D is TRBD1 or TRBD2 (6 bases each). Germline assignment: CDR1 SGHDT and CDR2 YYEEEE. Between the trimmed V and J ends, which lost 0 bases and 4 bases, there was a span of 17 bases. This CDR3 spans 17 amino acids. The CDR3 DNA reads as TGTGCCAGCAGCTTGGGAGGGGGGACTCAACCTTACAATGAGCAGTTCTTC. It codes for CASSLGGGTQPYNEQFF. The variable domain in full, completed from reference TRBV5-6 and TRBJ2-1, reads DAGVTQSPTHLIKTRGQQVTLRCSPKSGHDTVSWYQQALGQGPQFIFQYYEEEERQRGNFPDRFSGHQFPNYSSELNVNALLLGDSALYLCASSLGGGTQPYNEQFFGPGTRLTVL.